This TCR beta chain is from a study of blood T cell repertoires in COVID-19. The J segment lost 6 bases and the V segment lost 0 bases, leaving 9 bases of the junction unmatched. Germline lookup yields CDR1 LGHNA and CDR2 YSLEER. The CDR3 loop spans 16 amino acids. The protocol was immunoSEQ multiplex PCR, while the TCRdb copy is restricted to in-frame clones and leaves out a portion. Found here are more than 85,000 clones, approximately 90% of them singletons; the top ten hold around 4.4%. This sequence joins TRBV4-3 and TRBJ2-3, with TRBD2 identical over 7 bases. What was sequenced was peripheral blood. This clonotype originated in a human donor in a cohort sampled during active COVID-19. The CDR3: CASSQERTRIMDTQYF. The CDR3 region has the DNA TGCGCCAGCAGCCAAGAACGGACTAGGATTATGGATACGCAGTATTTT.